This T cell receptor (beta chain) was found in a study of blood T cell repertoires in COVID-19. Background on the study: Samples came from the United States, Italy and Spain, spanning acute and convalescent COVID-19. PBMCs, B-cell-depleted T cells, or T cells were the source of the cDNA or gDNA that made up the material.

In the original processing: Amplification from reference gene primers served as the basis for estimated nucleated cell counts. Libraries were prepared by immunoSEQ multiplex PCR; TCRdb keeps only in-frame clonotypes and omits some of them. That table supplies the V and J calls and clone size; D and trimming were determined from the DNA. The data contain 37,000 or so clones, nearly 90% of them singletons. V lost 6 bases and J lost 4, with 12 bases in between. This CDR3 has 13 residues. The V gene's germline CDR1 is MNHEY and CDR2 SVGAGI. Source material: peripheral blood. The receptor was isolated from a man aged 55 to 70 with active COVID-19. V is TRBV6-5 and J is TRBJ1-2; perhaps TRBD1 as D (5 bases). DNA of the CDR3: TGTGCCAGCAGCAGGGTGGAAAGCTATGGCTACACCTTC. Its protein product is CASSRVESYGYTF.